This T cell receptor beta chain comes out of a study of shared clonotypes between healthy human individuals. Profiled with immunoSEQ multiplex PCR; TCRdb holds only in-frame clones, not every one. The sample yields 600,000 to 800,000 clones, 72% seen once. Trimming took off 5 bases at V and 4 bases at J, with 17 bases between the two ends. Germline CDR1 and CDR2: SQVTM and ANQGSEA. The CDR3 extends over 15 amino acids. Naive CD45RA+ and memory CD45RA-negative subsets were split from CD4+ cells. The sample was memory CD4+ T cells sorted from blood. Documented subset: CD45RA-negative fraction. The TCR comes from a woman aged 30 to 39 in good health. This chain joins TRBV29-1 and TRBJ2-2; D might be TRBD1 (5 bases). CDR3 bases: TGCAGCGTTACGTTGGGCAGGCAGGGCACCGGGGAGCTGTTTTTT. The encoded protein is CSVTLGRQGTGELFF.